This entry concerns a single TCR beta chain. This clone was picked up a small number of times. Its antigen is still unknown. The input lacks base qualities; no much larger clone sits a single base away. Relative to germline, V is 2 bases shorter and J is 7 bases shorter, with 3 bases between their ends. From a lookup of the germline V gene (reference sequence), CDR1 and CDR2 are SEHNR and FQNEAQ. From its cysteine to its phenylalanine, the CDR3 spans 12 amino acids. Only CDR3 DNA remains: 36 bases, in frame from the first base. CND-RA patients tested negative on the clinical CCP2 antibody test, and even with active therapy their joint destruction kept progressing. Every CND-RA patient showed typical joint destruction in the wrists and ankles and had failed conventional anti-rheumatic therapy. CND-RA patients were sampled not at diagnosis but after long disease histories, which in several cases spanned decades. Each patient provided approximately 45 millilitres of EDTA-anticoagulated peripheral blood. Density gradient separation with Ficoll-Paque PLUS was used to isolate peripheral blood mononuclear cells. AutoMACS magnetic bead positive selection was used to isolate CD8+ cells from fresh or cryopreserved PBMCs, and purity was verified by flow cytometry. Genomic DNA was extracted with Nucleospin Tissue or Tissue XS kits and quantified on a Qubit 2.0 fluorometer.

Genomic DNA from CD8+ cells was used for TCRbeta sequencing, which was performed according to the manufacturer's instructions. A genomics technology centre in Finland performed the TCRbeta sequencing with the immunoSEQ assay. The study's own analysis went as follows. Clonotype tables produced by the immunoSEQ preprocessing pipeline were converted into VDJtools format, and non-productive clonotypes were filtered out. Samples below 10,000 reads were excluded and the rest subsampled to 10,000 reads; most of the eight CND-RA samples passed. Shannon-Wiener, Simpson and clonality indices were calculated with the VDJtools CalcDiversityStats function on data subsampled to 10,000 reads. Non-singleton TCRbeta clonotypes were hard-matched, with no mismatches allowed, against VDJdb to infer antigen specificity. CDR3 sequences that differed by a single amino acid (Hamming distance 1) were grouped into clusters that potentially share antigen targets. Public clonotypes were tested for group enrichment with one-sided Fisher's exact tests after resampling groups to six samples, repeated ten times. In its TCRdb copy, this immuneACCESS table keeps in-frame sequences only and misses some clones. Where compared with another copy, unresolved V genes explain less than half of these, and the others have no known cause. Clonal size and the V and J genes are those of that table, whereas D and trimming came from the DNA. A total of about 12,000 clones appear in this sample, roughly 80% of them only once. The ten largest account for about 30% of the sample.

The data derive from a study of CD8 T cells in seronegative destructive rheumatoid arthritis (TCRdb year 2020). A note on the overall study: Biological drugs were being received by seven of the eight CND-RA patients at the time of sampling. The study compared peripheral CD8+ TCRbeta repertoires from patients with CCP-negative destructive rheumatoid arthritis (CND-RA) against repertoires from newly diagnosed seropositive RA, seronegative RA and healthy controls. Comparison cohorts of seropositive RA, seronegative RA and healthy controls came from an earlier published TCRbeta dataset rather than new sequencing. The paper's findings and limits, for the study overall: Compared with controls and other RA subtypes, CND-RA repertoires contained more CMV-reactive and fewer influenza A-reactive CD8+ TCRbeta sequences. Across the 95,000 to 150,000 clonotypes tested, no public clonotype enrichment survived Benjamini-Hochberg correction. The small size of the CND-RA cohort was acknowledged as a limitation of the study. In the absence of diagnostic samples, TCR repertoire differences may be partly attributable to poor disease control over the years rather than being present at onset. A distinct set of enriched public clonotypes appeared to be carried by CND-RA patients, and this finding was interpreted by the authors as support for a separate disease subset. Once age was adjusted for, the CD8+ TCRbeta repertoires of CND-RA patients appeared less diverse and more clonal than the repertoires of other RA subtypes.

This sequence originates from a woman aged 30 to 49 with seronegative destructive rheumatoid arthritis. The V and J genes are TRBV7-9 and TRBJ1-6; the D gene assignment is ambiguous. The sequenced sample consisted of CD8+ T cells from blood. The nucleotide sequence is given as TGTGCCAGCAGCTTACCAAATTCACCCCTCCACTTT. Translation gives CASSLPNSPLHF. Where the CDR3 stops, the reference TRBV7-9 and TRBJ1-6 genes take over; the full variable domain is DTGVSQNPRHKITKRGQNVTFRCDPISEHNRLYWYRQTLGQGPEFLTYFQNEAQLEKSRLLSDRFSAERPKGSFSTLEIQRTEQGDSAMYLCASSLPNSPLHFGNGTRLTVT.